Listed here are 31 T cell receptor beta chains from one sample, sequenced in a study of control samples from healthy donors and cancer patients. Here immunoSEQ multiplex PCR was the method, and the copy in TCRdb shows in-frame clones only, minus some. Among 70,000 or so clones listed, nearly 90% were seen once. Input material: PBMCs. Every receptor here comes from a man between 60 and 75 years old with lung cancer.

Worth noting for this clone: One end of the junction does not line up with germline, which may come from a read error. The rearrangement joins TRBV4-1 to TRBJ2-5; D possibly matches TRBD1 or TRBD2 (5 bases each). Germline-derived CDR1 and CDR2 are MGHRA and YSYEKL. This CDR3 is built from 14 residues. CDR3 residues: CASSQDRDQGTQYF. The CDR3 region has the DNA TGCGCCAGCAGCCAAGATAGGGACCAAGGGACCCAGTACTTC.

V gene TRBV29-1 combines with J gene TRBJ2-5, with TRBD2 matching 10 bases. The J call may be wrong; the DNA end is better matched by TRBJ2-7. The length of the CDR3 is 14 residues. The germline gives CDR1 SQVTM, CDR2 ANQGSEA. The DNA of the CDR3 is TGCAGCGTTGTAACTAGCGGGAATGCCTACGAGCAGTACTTC. Translating it yields CSVVTSGNAYEQYF.

The chain uses TRBV25-1 and TRBJ1-2; D possibly corresponds to TRBD1 (6 bases). V was pared by 6 bases and J by 6 bases, with 20 bases between. This CDR3 comprises 15 residues. Germline CDR1 MGHDK, CDR2 SYGVNS. CDR3 sequence (DNA): TGTGCCAGCAGGGGGGCGGCGGGCGGGAGGGATGGCTACACCTTC. This encodes CASRGAAGGRDGYTF.

V is TRBV12-3 or TRBV12-4 and J is TRBJ2-7; no clear D gene. The CDR3 is 12 amino acids. The V end was cut by 3 bases, the J end by 3 bases, with 6 bases between. CDR3: CASSLDFYEQYV. Written as DNA, the CDR3 is TGTGCCAGCAGTTTGGATTTCTACGAGCAGTACGTC.

The chain combines TRBV5-1 with TRBJ2-7, with a weak D call TRBD1 (5 bases). This CDR3 is 12 amino acids long. Trimming stripped 0 bases from V and 7 bases from J, with 8 bases between. CDR1 is SGHRS, CDR2 YFSETQ, per germline. The CDR3 is CASSLDRSEQYV. The CDR3 nucleotides read TGCGCCAGCAGCTTGGACAGGAGTGAGCAGTACGTC.

The V and J genes are TRBV5-1 and TRBJ2-5; the D gene could be TRBD1 or TRBD2 (6 bases each). CDR3 length equals 15 residues. V was clipped by 4 bases and J by 5 bases, with 18 bases between them. The germline V gene encodes CDR1 SGHRS and CDR2 YFSETQ. Here the CDR3 DNA reads TGCGCCAGCAGCCCTAGTCGGGGGCGGGTGGAGACCCAGTACTTC. Translating gives CASSPSRGRVETQYF.

This clone has more than one count but fewer than ten. The J gene is TRBJ2-7, the V gene TRBV7-9, with TRBD1 identical over 7 bases. The CDR3 is made up of 15 amino acids. V was clipped by 5 bases and J by 4 bases; unmatched bases: 11. Looked up from germline, CDR1 is SEHNR and CDR2 is FQNEAQ (reference sequence). In DNA, the CDR3 is TGTGCCAGCAGCCCGAGAGGGGGCCAAGGGTACGAGCAGTACTTC. Translating gives CASSPRGGQGYEQYF.

The chain employs TRBV5-1 and TRBJ1-6; the D gene is possibly TRBD1 (6 bases). V lost 2 bases and J 0 bases, leaving 6 bases between the germline ends. Germline loops: CDR1 SGHRS, CDR2 YFSETQ. The CDR3 is made up of 15 amino acids. CDR3 sequence (DNA): TGCGCCAGCAGCTTCAGGGGCTCCTATAATTCACCCCTCCACTTT. This encodes CASSFRGSYNSPLHF.

This chain connects TRBV5-5 to TRBJ1-6; possibly TRBD1 for D (5 bases). The germline V gene has CDR1 SGHKS and CDR2 YYEKEE (reference sequence). The V end was cut by 4 bases, the J end by 5 bases, with 16 bases between. The CDR3 runs 16 residues. CDR3: CASSPTMGLNNSPLHF. The CDR3 DNA is TGTGCCAGCAGCCCTACGATGGGACTGAATAATTCACCCCTCCACTTT.

The chain recombines TRBV24-1 with TRBJ2-2; D ambiguous. Germline lookup yields CDR1 KGHDR and CDR2 SFDVKD. The CDR3 is 12 amino acids. V lost 5 bases, J lost 6 bases, and 6 bases lay in between. Here the CDR3 DNA reads TGTGCCACCAGTGTTGGGGCCGGGGAGCTGTTTTTT. Its translation: CATSVGAGELFF.

The J gene is TRBJ1-1, the V gene TRBV29-1, with unresolved D. Germline CDR1 reads SQVTM; CDR2 reads ANQGSEA. Trimming left V 8 bases short and J 5 bases short, with 12 bases between. The CDR3 is made up of 11 amino acids. In DNA, the CDR3 is TGCAGCCCACTTTGGAAAACTGAAGCTTTCTTT. Translation gives CSPLWKTEAFF.

The chain carries TRBV12-3 or TRBV12-4 and TRBJ1-6; no definite D call. Trimming left V 7 bases short and J 15 bases short, with 13 bases between. The CDR3 loop spans 11 amino acids. CDR3 region: CASNRGGGLHF. Written as DNA, the CDR3 is TGTGCCAGCAACCGAGGAGGTGGCCTCCACTTT.

The gene calls are TRBV5-6 and TRBJ2-5; D is undetermined. V was trimmed by 1 base and J by 1 base, leaving 8 bases between them. The CDR3 runs to 14 residues. Germline V gives CDR1 SGHDT, CDR2 YYEEEE. CDR3 sequence (DNA): TGTGCCAGCAGCTTGCACTCGGGCCAAGAGACCCAGTACTTC. It specifies CASSLHSGQETQYF. Combining the CDR3 with reference TRBV5-6 and TRBJ2-5 gives the whole variable domain DAGVTQSPTHLIKTRGQQVTLRCSPKSGHDTVSWYQQALGQGPQFIFQYYEEEERQRGNFPDRFSGHQFPNYSSELNVNALLLGDSALYLCASSLHSGQETQYFGPGTRLLVL.

The V call is TRBV29-1, the J call TRBJ1-1; perhaps TRBD1 as D (6 bases). The V gene lost 4 bases and the J gene lost 4 bases, with 19 bases spanning the gap. The length of the CDR3 is 15 residues. The germline CDR1 and CDR2 sequences are SQVTM and ANQGSEA. CDR3 nucleotide sequence: TGCAGCGTTGTTCCTGGCACAGGGAAGGGCACTGAAGCTTTCTTT. Translated: CSVVPGTGKGTEAFF.

V is TRBV7-2 and J is TRBJ1-1; possible D gene TRBD1, 5 bases. CDR1 and CDR2 (germline): SGHTA, FQGNSA. The ends were cut back, 5 bases at V and 0 bases at J, with 16 bases in the middle. This CDR3 comprises 16 residues. CDR3 DNA sequence: TGTGCCAGCAGCCTAAATTGGGACCGTCTGAACACTGAAGCTTTCTTT. Its protein product is CASSLNWDRLNTEAFF.

V usage is TRBV14 and J usage is TRBJ1-1; D may be TRBD1 (5 bases). Looked up from germline, CDR1 is SGHDN and CDR2 is FVKESK. CDR3 size: 14 residues. V was clipped by 1 base and J by 4 bases, with 10 bases between them. CDR3 sequence: CASSQGGLGTEAFF. The CDR3, as DNA: TGTGCCAGCAGCCAAGGGGGCCTGGGCACTGAAGCTTTCTTT.

The chain combines TRBV5-5 with TRBJ2-4; 7 nucleotides line up with TRBD1. CDR1 and CDR2 from the germline V gene are SGHKS and YYEKEE (reference sequence). J lost 3 bases, V lost 4 bases, and 1 base had no gene match. The CDR3 runs to 13 residues. CDR3: CASSGTDKNIQYF. The CDR3 bases are TGTGCCAGCAGCGGGACAGACAAAAACATTCAGTACTTC.

The chain joins TRBV4-1 to TRBJ1-1; tentatively, D is TRBD1 (6 bases). Germline CDR1 reads MGHRA; CDR2 reads YSYEKL. With 0 bases removed from V and 2 bases from J, the gap between germline ends came to 10 bases. The CDR3 spans 15 residues. CDR3 bases: TGCGCCAGCAGCCAAGAATGGACAGCAAACACTGAAGCTTTCTTT. Protein: CASSQEWTANTEAFF.

Remarks on this clone: A junction boundary mismatches the germline segment, possibly from a read error. The chain uses TRBV7-9 and TRBJ2-5; possibly TRBD1 or TRBD2 for D (5 bases each). Germline loops: CDR1 SEHNR, CDR2 FQNEAQ (reference sequence). CDR3 size: 9 residues. The CDR3 sequence is CAGGEAQYF. The CDR3, as DNA: TGTGCCGGGGGAGAGGCCCAGTACTTC.

The V and J genes are TRBV11-2 and TRBJ1-1; D possibly corresponds to TRBD1 (6 bases). CDR1 SGHAT and CDR2 FQNNGV come from the germline V gene. This CDR3 region has 15 residues. V dropped 0 bases and J dropped 0 bases, with 8 bases sitting between them. The CDR3 DNA follows: TGTGCCAGCAGCTTAGACGGGGGCCTGAACACTGAAGCTTTCTTT. It translates to CASSLDGGLNTEAFF.

The J gene is TRBJ1-2, the V gene TRBV19; 7 bases are shared with TRBD1. J was trimmed by 7 bases and V by 6 bases; bases with no gene match: 5. The CDR3 has 12 amino acids. Germline V gene lookup returns CDR1 LNHDA and CDR2 SQIVND (reference sequence). The CDR3 loop reads CASSVTGSGYTF. As DNA, the CDR3 is TGTGCCAGTAGCGTGACAGGGAGTGGCTACACCTTC.

The chain joins TRBV5-4 to TRBJ1-2, with 7 bases fitting TRBD1. Germline V gene sequence: CDR1 SGHNT, CDR2 YYREEE (reference sequence). The J segment lost 6 bases and the V segment lost 3 bases, leaving 17 bases of the junction unmatched. The CDR3 spans 17 residues. The DNA for the CDR3 is TGTGCCAGCAGCTCCAAAAAGTCAGGGGGGGCGCAGAATGGCTACACCTTC. Amino acids: CASSSKKSGGAQNGYTF. Full variable domain (outside the CDR3, taken from reference TRBV5-4 and TRBJ1-2): ETGVTQSPTHLIKTRGQQVTLRCSSQSGHNTVSWYQQALGQGPQFIFQYYREEENGRGNFPPRFSGLQFPNYSSELNVNALELDDSALYLCASSSKKSGGAQNGYTFGSGTRLTVV.

J is TRBJ1-1 and V is TRBV19; TRBD1 matches 7 bases. Germline V gene data show CDR1 as LNHDA and CDR2 as SQIVND (reference sequence). The V and J ends lost 7 bases and 1 base, in that order; junction bases with no gene match: 9. This CDR3 has 15 amino acids. CDR3 sequence reads: CASTHGQVGNTEAFF. In nucleotides, the CDR3 is TGTGCCAGTACTCACGGACAGGTCGGGAACACTGAAGCTTTCTTT. The whole variable domain, remainder taken from reference TRBV19 and TRBJ1-1, is DGGITQSPKYLFRKEGQNVTLSCEQNLNHDAMYWYRQDPGQGLRLIYYSQIVNDFQKGDIAEGYSVSREKKESFPLTVTSAQKNPTAFYLCASTHGQVGNTEAFFGQGTRLTVV.

V usage is TRBV6-5 and J usage is TRBJ1-6; no reliable D call. V was cut by 6 bases and J by 10 bases, with 7 bases left in between. Germline CDR1 reads MNHEY; CDR2 reads SVGAGI. The CDR3 spans 11 residues. The CDR3 DNA reads as TGTGCCAGCAGGGGTTCCTCACCCCTCCACTTT. The encoded protein is CASRGSSPLHF.

The chain recombines TRBV4-1 with TRBJ2-2; 15 bases line up with TRBD2. Germline CDR1 reads MGHRA; CDR2 reads YSYEKL. The CDR3 extends over 18 amino acids. CDR3: CPTSRRTSGGASTGELFF. In DNA form, the CDR3 reads TGCCCCACCAGCCGACGGACTAGCGGGGGGGCGAGCACCGGGGAGCTGTTTTTT.

Points on this clone: Other DNA sequences of this sample code for an identical CDR3. The chain employs TRBV5-1 and TRBJ2-2, with D hard to call. V was trimmed by 0 bases and J by 1 base, leaving 4 bases between them. The CDR3 loop spans 14 amino acids. Per germline, CDR1 SGHRS and CDR2 YFSETQ. CDR3 amino acids: CASSLAQNTGELFF. For the CDR3, the DNA is TGCGCCAGCAGCTTGGCACAGAACACCGGGGAGCTGTTTTTT.

The J gene is TRBJ2-7, the V gene TRBV5-1, with 11 bases lining up with TRBD1. V gave up 0 bases and J gave up 5 bases; unmatched junction bases: 4. CDR1 is SGHRS, CDR2 YFSETQ, per germline. The length of the CDR3 is 15 residues. CDR3 nucleotide sequence: TGCGCCAGCAGCTTGGTTCGGACAGGGGGCCACGAGCAGTACTTC. Protein: CASSLVRTGGHEQYF.

This clone was recorded a few times. The rearrangement joins TRBV18 to TRBJ1-5; TRBD1 is a possible D gene (6 bases). The germline V gene has CDR1 KGHSH and CDR2 LQKENI. V lost 2 bases to trimming and J lost 2 bases, with 10 bases between them. The CDR3 is 15 residues long. CDR3 region: CASSPSGVRNQPQHF. The DNA for the CDR3 is TGTGCCAGCTCACCATCAGGGGTTCGCAATCAGCCCCAGCATTTT.

The rearrangement uses TRBV18 and TRBJ2-7; D possibly matches TRBD1 or TRBD2 (5 bases each). CDR3 length equals 14 residues. The V end lost 3 bases, the J end lost 2 bases, and 11 bases lay between the germline ends. The germline gives CDR1 KGHSH, CDR2 LQKENI. The CDR3 DNA is TGTGCCAGCTCACCGCCTCAGGGACCCTACGAGCAGTACGTC. Its protein product is CASSPPQGPYEQYV.

V gene TRBV19 combines with J gene TRBJ1-1; D is possibly TRBD1 (5 bases). V was trimmed by 5 bases and J by 0 bases, leaving 13 bases between them. This CDR3 contains 15 residues. Germline V gives CDR1 LNHDA, CDR2 SQIVND (reference sequence). The CDR3 sequence is CASSSGGAVNTEAFF. The CDR3 region has the DNA TGTGCCAGTAGTTCTGGGGGAGCGGTGAACACTGAAGCTTTCTTT.

V is TRBV24-1 and J is TRBJ1-1, with a tentative D call TRBD1 (5 bases). The CDR3 has 17 amino acids. CDR1 is KGHDR, CDR2 SFDVKD, per germline. Trimming pared 3 bases from V and 4 bases from J, leaving 20 bases between. CDR3 nucleotides: TGTGCCACCAGTGATGGGGGGGTTGGAAGGGAGGGCACTGAAGCTTTCTTT. Its protein product is CATSDGGVGREGTEAFF.